This T cell receptor beta chain was identified in a study of cytomegalovirus exposure and HLA in healthy donors. Turning to the study itself: The Caucasian-associated ancestry cluster held 65% to 85% of some 420 genotyped donors. Findings of the study overall: The authors later linked a missense DCLRE1C variant to TCR beta V- and J-gene trimming. TRBV6-2, TRBV6-3 and some other V segments were unresolvable in 87-base-pair reads.

The germline gives CDR1 SGDLS, CDR2 YYNGEE. V lost 4 bases and J lost 2; bases outside the gene matches: 7. The CDR3 is 16 residues long. A multiplex PCR was run with 60 Vbeta primers and 13 Jbeta primers. The assay was immunoSEQ multiplex PCR, and TCRdb's table has in-frame clones only and misses some. The table has some 190,000 clones, roughly 9.4% seen once. On this clone: The antigen is not known.

The chain combines TRBV9 with TRBJ2-3, with 10 nucleotides matching TRBD2. The sequence was obtained from a woman aged 25 to 39 in good health and CMV-seropositive. The specimen was PBMCs. This chain's CDR3 is CASSPRTSGYTDTQYF. In nucleotides, the CDR3 is TGTGCCAGCAGCCCCCGGACTAGCGGATACACAGATACGCAGTATTTT.